These 2 T cell receptor beta chains were sequenced from one sample in a study of blood T cell repertoires in COVID-19 (dated by TCRdb to the early 2020s). Library construction relied on the immunoSEQ multiplex PCR assay. Drawn from immuneACCESS, this table holds only the in-frame rearrangements with V and J called that TCRdb kept. Clones are partly lost; checked studies trace under half to an unresolved V gene and leave the rest unexplained. For this sample there are about 57,000 clones; 75% to 95% appear just once. Approximately 2.5% of the sample lies in the top ten. Sequenced: peripheral blood. Receptor source: a man in his 60s with acute or convalescent COVID-19.

This sequence joins TRBV19 and TRBJ2-5; 10 bases are shared with TRBD1. CDR1 is LNHDA, CDR2 SQIVND, per germline (reference sequence). The CDR3 is 13 residues long. V was pared by 5 bases and J by 4 bases, with 1 base of the junction left unmatched. The CDR3 DNA reads TGTGCCAGTAGTGGGGACAGGGGAGAGACCCAGTACTTC. As protein: CASSGDRGETQYF.

V usage is TRBV28 and J usage is TRBJ2-5; the match to TRBD1 covers 7 bases. The trim removed 5 bases at V and 4 bases at J, leaving 10 bases unmatched. The length of the CDR3 is 15 residues. CDR1 is MDHEN and CDR2 is SYDVKM in the germline V gene. CDR3 in amino acids: CASSPTGRRGETQYF. DNA for the CDR3: TGTGCCAGCAGTCCGACAGGGCGCCGGGGAGAGACCCAGTACTTC. Full variable domain (remainder filled in from reference TRBV28 and TRBJ2-5): DVKVTQSSRYLVKRTGEKVFLECVQDMDHENMFWYRQDPGLGLRLIYFSYDVKMKEKGDIPEGYSVSREKKERFSLILESASTNQTSMYLCASSPTGRRGETQYFGPGTRLLVL.